These 30 T cell receptor beta chains were sequenced from one sample in a study of T cell repertoires in cytomegalovirus infection. TCRdb ran MiXCR on the reads and lists one entry per CDR3 protein. This table has some 800,000 distinct CDR3 sequences, under 35% appearing once. Antigen specificity for these receptors is unknown. This specimen was cultured CD8+ T cells from PBMCs, taken from culture after CMV antigen stimulation. All receptors come from a human donor in good health (CMV status not recorded). Some clones in this sample may be carry-over from other donors' samples.

This clonotype was detected a few times. The chain couples TRBV7-9 to TRBJ2-7; D unclear. The V gene's germline CDR1 is SEHNR and CDR2 FQNEAQ (reference sequence). The CDR3 extends over 13 amino acids. The CDR3: CASGTSSSYEQYV. Here the CDR3 DNA reads TGTGCTTCGGGCACTTCTAGCTCCTACGAGCAGTACGTC.

J is TRBJ2-2 and V is TRBV4-3; 7 bases are a match to TRBD1. Germline loops: CDR1 LGHNA, CDR2 YSLEER. The ends lost 0 bases at V and 0 bases at J; junction bases unmatched: 1. This CDR3 has 16 amino acids. Written as DNA, the CDR3 is TGCGCCAGCAGCCAAGATAGGGGGCCGAACACCGGGGAGCTGTTTTTT. It translates to CASSQDRGPNTGELFF.

The rearrangement joins TRBV19 to TRBJ2-1; 9 bases line up with TRBD2. The CDR3 sequence is 15 residues long. Losses at the gene ends were 10 bases for V and 2 bases for J; bases not matched to a gene: 9. Germline lookup yields CDR1 LNHDA and CDR2 SQIVND (reference sequence). In DNA, the CDR3 is TGTGCCACCAAAAGGGGGACTAGCCCCTACAATGAGCAGTTCTTC. Amino acid sequence: CATKRGTSPYNEQFF.

This clonotype was detected only a few times. The CDR3 here is CASSLASTHETQYF. The CDR3 nucleotides read TGTGCCAGTAGTTTAGCGTCCACGCACGAGACCCAGTACTTC. This chain uses TRBV19 with TRBJ2-5, with D maybe TRBD2 (5 bases). Looked up from germline, CDR1 is LNHDA and CDR2 is SQIVND (reference sequence). This CDR3 is built from 14 residues. Between the trimmed V and J ends, which lost 5 bases and 5 bases, there was a span of 15 bases.

Of note for this clonotype: A clone one base away is much larger, so this may be a read error. The CDR3 protein is CVSRTLGSNQPQHF. In nucleotides, the CDR3 is TGTGTCAGCAGAACCCTAGGTAGCAATCAGCCCCAGCATTTT. The rearrangement links TRBV12-3 or TRBV12-4 to TRBJ1-5, with D unclear. This CDR3 is 14 amino acids long.

The chain joins TRBV28 to TRBJ2-7; unclear D gene. The V gene's germline CDR1 is MDHEN and CDR2 SYDVKM. This CDR3 is 12 amino acids long. Trimming stripped 5 bases from V and 0 bases from J, with 5 bases between. CDR3 DNA: TGTGCCAGCAGTGGGGACTCCTACGAGCAGTACGTC. Translated, it gives CASSGDSYEQYV.

This chain links TRBV5-1 with TRBJ2-5, with no clear D. The CDR3 has 17 amino acids. The V gene's germline CDR1 is SGHRS and CDR2 YFSETQ. Trimming shortened V by 0 bases and J by 0 bases, and 15 bases separated the two germline ends. This chain's CDR3 is CASSLEDAALNQETQYF. CDR3 DNA sequence: TGCGCCAGCAGCTTGGAGGACGCGGCCCTCAACCAAGAGACCCAGTACTTC.

Remarks on this clonotype: A read error may explain this, as a much larger clone is one base away. V and J are TRBV7-9 and TRBJ2-7, with 11 bases fitting TRBD1. Germline CDR1 and CDR2: SEHNR and FQNEAQ (reference sequence). Germline trimming cut 5 bases from V and 5 bases from J; bases unmatched to any gene: 2. The CDR3 contains 13 residues. In DNA form, the CDR3 reads TGTGCCAGCAGCGGGGACAGGGGGAACGAGCAGTACTTC. This codes for CASSGDRGNEQYF.

V usage is TRBV7-3 and J usage is TRBJ2-2, with D perhaps matching TRBD1 or TRBD2 (5 bases each). This CDR3 contains 17 residues. The V end was cut by 5 bases, the J end by 2 bases, with 18 bases between. Germline V lookup: CDR1 SGHTA, CDR2 FQGTGA. The CDR3 DNA is TGTGCCAGCAGCCCCCCGCGAGTGGGGGTAAACACCGGGGAGCTGTTTTTT. Translating gives CASSPPRVGVNTGELFF. The full variable domain, its missing parts supplied by reference TRBV7-3 and TRBJ2-2, is GAGVSQTPSNKVTEKGKYVELRCDPISGHTALYWYRQSLGQGPEFLIYFQGTGAADDSGLPNDRFFAVRPEGSVSTLKIQRTERGDSAVYLCASSPPRVGVNTGELFFGEGSRLTVL.

The rearrangement links TRBV5-6 to TRBJ2-2, with a tentative D call TRBD1 (6 bases). The CDR3 consists of 15 residues. Trimming left V 0 bases short and J 5 bases short, with 11 bases between. The germline gives CDR1 SGHDT, CDR2 YYEEEE. The CDR3 here is CASSLEQGWTGELFF. The CDR3 bases are TGTGCCAGCAGCTTGGAACAGGGATGGACCGGGGAGCTGTTTTTT.

This clonotype was counted a few times. The V call is TRBV6-2 or TRBV6-3, the J call TRBJ2-7; 7 nucleotides line up with TRBD2. This CDR3 spans 14 amino acids. J was trimmed by 3 bases and V by 7 bases; bases with no gene match: 9. Germline V gives CDR1 MNHEY, CDR2 SVGEGT. CDR3 sequence reads: CASKERDDFYEQYV. The CDR3 region has the DNA TGTGCCAGCAAGGAGCGGGACGATTTCTACGAGCAGTACGTC.

The V and J genes are TRBV10-3 and TRBJ2-1, with 11 bases matching TRBD2. V shed 6 bases, J shed 7 bases, and the junction held 8 bases outside the gene matches. The V gene's germline CDR1 is ENHRY and CDR2 SYGVKD. This CDR3 region has 15 residues. In DNA form, the CDR3 reads TGTGCCATCAGGATTAGCGGGGGGGCGGAGAATGAGCAGTTCTTC. It is translated as CAIRISGGAENEQFF.

This clonotype occurred a few times. V is TRBV19 and J is TRBJ1-1; possible D gene TRBD1, 6 bases. Germline V gives CDR1 LNHDA, CDR2 SQIVND (reference sequence). This CDR3 is built from 17 residues. V shed 1 base and J shed 0 bases, with 15 bases lying between them. As DNA, the CDR3 is TGTGCCAGTAGTATAGGGGCACAGGGTAATCTGAACACTGAAGCTTTCTTT. It encodes CASSIGAQGNLNTEAFF.

This clonotype was observed at least ten times. V gene TRBV4-1 combines with J gene TRBJ1-1; D gene ambiguous. The V gene's germline CDR1 is MGHRA and CDR2 YSYEKL. V was pared by 0 bases and J by 6 bases, with 8 bases between. The CDR3 runs to 13 residues. CDR3 in DNA: TGCGCCAGCAGCCAAGAGGGAAGCCCTGAAGCTTTCTTT. This sequence encodes CASSQEGSPEAFF.

This rearrangement joins TRBV2 to TRBJ2-7; D call uncertain. Germline values: CDR1 SNHLY, CDR2 FYNNEI. This CDR3 is 13 amino acids long. V lost 5 bases, J lost 2 bases, and 10 bases lay in between. CDR3 nucleotide sequence: TGTGCCAGCAGTCCGACACCAACCTACGAGCAGTACGTC. This gives the protein CASSPTPTYEQYV.

V and J are TRBV11-1 and TRBJ2-1; possibly TRBD1 for D (5 bases). Trimming removed 2 bases from V and 7 bases from J, with 15 bases in between. Germline lookup yields CDR1 SGHAT and CDR2 FQDESV (reference sequence). This CDR3 is built from 15 residues. CDR3 in DNA: TGTGCCAGCAGCTTAATCCGGCAGGGAAAGAATGAGCAGTTCTTC. Protein sequence: CASSLIRQGKNEQFF.

V is TRBV27 and J is TRBJ2-7; tentative D call: TRBD2 (6 bases). Germline CDR1 MNHEY, CDR2 SMNVEV (reference sequence). The V end lost 5 bases, the J end lost 6 bases, and 32 bases lay between the germline ends. The CDR3 runs 19 residues. As DNA, the CDR3 is TGTGCCAGCAGTCCGAAACTACCCCCTCGCGGGGAAATCCCCCTCGAGCAGTACGTC. This sequence encodes CASSPKLPPRGEIPLEQYV.

This clonotype was detected a few times. This sequence joins TRBV4-1 and TRBJ1-1; 9 bases line up with TRBD1. The CDR3 length is 15 residues. The germline CDR1 and CDR2 sequences are MGHRA and YSYEKL. The J segment lost 10 bases and the V segment lost 1 base, leaving 10 bases of the junction unmatched. CDR3 in DNA: TGCGCCAGCAGCCAAGGGGGTTACAGGGGGCAAGGAGCTTTCTTT. It encodes CASSQGGYRGQGAFF.

This clonotype was observed a few times. The chain uses TRBV6-2 or TRBV6-3 and TRBJ2-1; the match to TRBD2 covers 9 bases. Trimming took 6 bases from V and 3 from J; bases not matched to a gene: 9. This CDR3 spans 16 amino acids. Germline CDR1 and CDR2: MNHEY and SVGEGT. The CDR3 DNA reads TGTGCCAGCAGACAAGACGGGACTAGCCTCTACAATGAGCAGTTCTTC. Translated, it gives CASRQDGTSLYNEQFF.

The chain carries TRBV4-1 and TRBJ2-5; either TRBD1 or TRBD2 may fit D (6 bases each). CDR1 is MGHRA, CDR2 YSYEKL, per germline. V lost 3 bases, J lost 5 bases, and 16 bases lay in between. The length of the CDR3 is 15 residues. Written as DNA, the CDR3 is TGCGCCAGCAGCCAGGGCTGGGGGGCCCAGGAGACCCAGTACTTC. Amino acid sequence: CASSQGWGAQETQYF.

There are a few counts of this clonotype. This chain uses TRBV7-2 with TRBJ2-7; the D call may be TRBD1 or TRBD2 (7 bases each). Looked up from germline, CDR1 is SGHTA and CDR2 is FQGNSA. Trimming cost V 5 bases and J 4 bases, with 18 bases left between them. The CDR3 runs 15 residues. The DNA of the CDR3 is TGTGCCAGCAGCCAGGGGGGGGGGGTCGTTTACGAGCAGTACTTC. As protein: CASSQGGGVVYEQYF.

This clonotype was seen at least ten times. The rearrangement uses TRBV7-6 and TRBJ1-1; a possible D gene is TRBD1 (5 bases). Trimming took off 8 bases at V and 7 bases at J, with 14 bases between the two ends. This CDR3 contains 12 residues. Germline V gene sequence: CDR1 SGHVS, CDR2 FNYEAQ. CDR3 sequence: CASLSDSGEAFF. DNA for the CDR3: TGTGCCAGCTTGAGTGACAGCGGTGAAGCTTTCTTT.

This rearrangement joins TRBV27 to TRBJ2-5, with unresolved D. Germline values: CDR1 MNHEY, CDR2 SMNVEV (reference sequence). Trimming shortened V by 1 base and J by 5 bases, and 20 bases separated the two germline ends. The CDR3 runs to 17 residues. CDR3: CASSLFYSDTLWETQYF. As DNA, the CDR3 is TGTGCCAGCAGTTTATTTTATTCGGATACCCTTTGGGAGACCCAGTACTTC.

This clonotype was detected many times. The chain has TRBV4-1 and TRBJ1-1, with D possibly being TRBD1 (5 bases). This CDR3 region has 13 residues. Trimming took off 2 bases at V and 6 bases at J, with 10 bases between the two ends. Germline V gene sequence: CDR1 MGHRA, CDR2 YSYEKL. CDR3 in DNA: TGCGCCAGCAGCCAAAATTCGGGGGCTGAAGCTTTCTTT. Translated: CASSQNSGAEAFF.

The chain joins TRBV9 to TRBJ2-7; 12 bases match TRBD1. This CDR3 spans 13 amino acids. The ends lost 3 bases at V and 8 bases at J; junction bases unmatched: 3. In germline, CDR1 is SGDLS, CDR2 YYNGEE. The CDR3 nucleotides read TGTGCCAGCAGCGCAGGGACAGGGGGCAAGCAGTACGTC. The encoded protein is CASSAGTGGKQYV.

The chain combines TRBV20-1 with TRBJ1-5; a possible D gene is TRBD1 (5 bases). Germline loops: CDR1 DFQATT, CDR2 SNEGSKA (reference sequence). The CDR3 has 20 amino acids. Deletions cut 3 bases from V and 7 bases from J, with 34 bases between. The CDR3 DNA sequence: TGCAGTGCTAGCCCCAACATCGACAAGGCCTCTTACCCTCGGGGGCAGCCCCAGCATTTT. Translating gives CSASPNIDKASYPRGQPQHF.

This clonotype was picked up a small number of times. The chain carries TRBV6-1 and TRBJ2-7; D possibly corresponds to TRBD1 (6 bases). This CDR3 is 14 amino acids long. V lost 4 bases and J lost 6, with 16 bases in between. Per germline, CDR1 MNHNS and CDR2 SASEGT. CDR3 nucleotide sequence: TGTGCCAGCAGTGGCATACAGGGTTCGGGCGAGCAGTACGTC. As protein: CASSGIQGSGEQYV.

The chain joins TRBV19 to TRBJ2-1; TRBD2 matches 10 bases. The CDR3 has 16 residues. Per germline, CDR1 LNHDA and CDR2 SQIVND (reference sequence). The V gene end was trimmed by 5 bases and the J gene end by 4 bases; junction bases not matched to a gene: 8. Here the CDR3 reads CASSLRLAGLYNEQFF. CDR3 coding DNA: TGTGCCAGTAGTCTAAGACTAGCGGGTCTTTACAATGAGCAGTTCTTC.

The rearrangement links TRBV14 to TRBJ2-6; the D gene is possibly TRBD2 (5 bases). Germline V CDR1 and CDR2: SGHDN, FVKESK. Deletions cut 0 bases from V and 0 bases from J, with 12 bases between. The CDR3 consists of 18 residues. CDR3 in amino acids: CASSQERRPFSGANVLTF. The CDR3 DNA reads as TGTGCCAGCAGCCAAGAAAGGAGGCCGTTCTCTGGGGCCAACGTCCTGACTTTC.

V usage is TRBV5-1 and J usage is TRBJ2-2, with D unclear. Between the trimmed V and J ends, which lost 4 bases and 7 bases, there was a span of 14 bases. This CDR3 contains 14 residues. The germline gives CDR1 SGHRS, CDR2 YFSETQ. For the CDR3, the DNA is TGCGCCAGCAGCCCGGTTTATAGTGGCGGGGAGCTGTTTTTT. Protein: CASSPVYSGGELFF. Full variable domain (remainder filled in from reference TRBV5-1 and TRBJ2-2): KAGVTQTPRYLIKTRGQQVTLSCSPISGHRSVSWYQQTPGQGLQFLFEYFSETQRNKGNFPGRFSGRQFSNSRSEMNVSTLELGDSALYLCASSPVYSGGELFFGEGSRLTVL.